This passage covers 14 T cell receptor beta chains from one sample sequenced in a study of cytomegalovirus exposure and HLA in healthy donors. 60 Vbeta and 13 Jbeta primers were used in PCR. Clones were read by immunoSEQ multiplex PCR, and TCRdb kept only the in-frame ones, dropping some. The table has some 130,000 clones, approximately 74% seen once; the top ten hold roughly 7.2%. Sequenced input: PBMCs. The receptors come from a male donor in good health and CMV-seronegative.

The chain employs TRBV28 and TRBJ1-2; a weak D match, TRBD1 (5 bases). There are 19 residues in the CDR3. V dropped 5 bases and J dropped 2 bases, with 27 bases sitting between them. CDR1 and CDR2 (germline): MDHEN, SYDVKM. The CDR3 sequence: CASSNPWEAARGTNYGYTF. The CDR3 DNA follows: TGTGCCAGCAGTAACCCCTGGGAGGCAGCACGAGGGACCAACTATGGCTACACCTTC.

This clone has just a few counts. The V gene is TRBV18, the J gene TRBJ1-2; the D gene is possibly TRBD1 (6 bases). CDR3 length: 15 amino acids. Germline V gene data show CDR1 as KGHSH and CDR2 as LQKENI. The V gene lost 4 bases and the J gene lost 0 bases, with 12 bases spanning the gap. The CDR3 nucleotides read TGTGCCAGCTCACAGTGGACAGAAGCTAACTATGGCTACACCTTC. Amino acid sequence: CASSQWTEANYGYTF.

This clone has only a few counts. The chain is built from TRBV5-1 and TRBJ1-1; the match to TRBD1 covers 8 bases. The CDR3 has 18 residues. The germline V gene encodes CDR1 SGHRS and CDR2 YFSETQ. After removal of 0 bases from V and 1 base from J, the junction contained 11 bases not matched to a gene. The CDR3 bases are TGCGCCAGCAGCTTGGAGCCGGGACAGGTGTTAAGGAACACTGAAGCTTTCTTT. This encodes CASSLEPGQVLRNTEAFF.

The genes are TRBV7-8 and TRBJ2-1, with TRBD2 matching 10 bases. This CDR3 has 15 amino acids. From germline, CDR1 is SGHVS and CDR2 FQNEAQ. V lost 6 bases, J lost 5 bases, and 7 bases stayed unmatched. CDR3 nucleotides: TGTGCCAGCAGGCCCCCTAGCGGGAGTAACAATGAGCAGTTCTTC. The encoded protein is CASRPPSGSNNEQFF.

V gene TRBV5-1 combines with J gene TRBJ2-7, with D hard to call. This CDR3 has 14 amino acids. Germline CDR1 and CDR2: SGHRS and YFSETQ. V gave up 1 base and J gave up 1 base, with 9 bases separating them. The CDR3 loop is CASSLWVTSYEQYF. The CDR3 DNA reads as TGCGCCAGCAGCTTGTGGGTGACTTCCTACGAGCAGTACTTC.

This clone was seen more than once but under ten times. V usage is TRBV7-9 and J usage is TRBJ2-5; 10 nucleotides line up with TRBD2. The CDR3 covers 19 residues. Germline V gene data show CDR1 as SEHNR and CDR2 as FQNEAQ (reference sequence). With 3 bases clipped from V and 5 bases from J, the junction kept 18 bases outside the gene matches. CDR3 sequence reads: CASSFTLGSSGGVVETQYF. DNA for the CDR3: TGTGCCAGCAGCTTTACCCTAGGCTCGAGCGGGGGGGTAGTGGAGACCCAGTACTTC.

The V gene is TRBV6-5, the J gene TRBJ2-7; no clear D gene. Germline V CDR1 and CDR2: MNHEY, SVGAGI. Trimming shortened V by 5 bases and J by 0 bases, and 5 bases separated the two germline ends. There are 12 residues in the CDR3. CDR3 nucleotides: TGTGCCAGCAGTCCTAACTCCTACGAGCAGTACTTC. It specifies CASSPNSYEQYF.

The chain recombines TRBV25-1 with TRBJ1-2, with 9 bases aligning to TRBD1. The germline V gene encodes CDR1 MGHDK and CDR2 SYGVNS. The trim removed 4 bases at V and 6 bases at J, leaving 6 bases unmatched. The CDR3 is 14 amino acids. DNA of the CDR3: TGTGCCAGCAGTGTCACCGGGACAGGGCATGGCTACACCTTC. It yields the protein CASSVTGTGHGYTF.

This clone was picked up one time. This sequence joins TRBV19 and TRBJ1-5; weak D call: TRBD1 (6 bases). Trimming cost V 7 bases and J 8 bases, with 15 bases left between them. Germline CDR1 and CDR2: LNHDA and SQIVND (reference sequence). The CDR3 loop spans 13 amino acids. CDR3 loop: CASTQGLRKPQHF. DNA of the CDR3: TGTGCCAGTACACAGGGCCTCCGGAAGCCCCAGCATTTT.

CDR3 DNA: TGTGCCAGCAGTACCTCTAGCGGGGGCTACAATGAGCAGTTCTTC. Translation gives CASSTSSGGYNEQFF. The chain is built from TRBV6-5 and TRBJ2-1; 10 nucleotides match TRBD2. CDR1 and CDR2 from the germline V gene are MNHEY and SVGAGI. The CDR3 consists of 15 residues. V gave up 5 bases and J gave up 3 bases; unmatched junction bases: 4.

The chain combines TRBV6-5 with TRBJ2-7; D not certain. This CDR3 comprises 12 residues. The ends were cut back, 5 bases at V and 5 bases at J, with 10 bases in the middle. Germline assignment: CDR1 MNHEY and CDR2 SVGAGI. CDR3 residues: CASSHTPDEQYF. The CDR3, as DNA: TGTGCCAGCAGTCATACTCCGGACGAGCAGTACTTC.

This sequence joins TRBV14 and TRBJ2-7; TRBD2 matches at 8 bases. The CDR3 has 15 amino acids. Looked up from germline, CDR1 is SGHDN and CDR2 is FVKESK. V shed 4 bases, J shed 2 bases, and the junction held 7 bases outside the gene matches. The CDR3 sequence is CASSPQREPPYEQYF. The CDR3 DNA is TGTGCCAGCAGCCCCCAGCGGGAGCCACCCTACGAGCAGTACTTC.

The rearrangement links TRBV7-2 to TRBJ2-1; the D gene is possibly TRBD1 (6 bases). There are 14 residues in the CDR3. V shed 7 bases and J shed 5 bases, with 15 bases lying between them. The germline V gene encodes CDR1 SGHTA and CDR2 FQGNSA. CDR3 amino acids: CASTQFRTDNEQFF. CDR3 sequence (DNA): TGTGCCAGCACCCAATTTAGGACAGACAATGAGCAGTTCTTC. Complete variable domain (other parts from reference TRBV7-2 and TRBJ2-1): GAGVSQSPSNKVTEKGKDVELRCDPISGHTALYWYRQSLGQGLEFLIYFQGNSAPDKSGLPSDRFSAERTGGSVSTLTIQRTQQEDSAVYLCASTQFRTDNEQFFGPGTRLTVL.

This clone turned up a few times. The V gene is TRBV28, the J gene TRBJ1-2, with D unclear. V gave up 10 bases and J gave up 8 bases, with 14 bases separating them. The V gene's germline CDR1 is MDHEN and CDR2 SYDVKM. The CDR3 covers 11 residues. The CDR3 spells CATKEDYGYTF. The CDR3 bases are TGTGCCACTAAAGAGGATTACGGCTACACCTTC.